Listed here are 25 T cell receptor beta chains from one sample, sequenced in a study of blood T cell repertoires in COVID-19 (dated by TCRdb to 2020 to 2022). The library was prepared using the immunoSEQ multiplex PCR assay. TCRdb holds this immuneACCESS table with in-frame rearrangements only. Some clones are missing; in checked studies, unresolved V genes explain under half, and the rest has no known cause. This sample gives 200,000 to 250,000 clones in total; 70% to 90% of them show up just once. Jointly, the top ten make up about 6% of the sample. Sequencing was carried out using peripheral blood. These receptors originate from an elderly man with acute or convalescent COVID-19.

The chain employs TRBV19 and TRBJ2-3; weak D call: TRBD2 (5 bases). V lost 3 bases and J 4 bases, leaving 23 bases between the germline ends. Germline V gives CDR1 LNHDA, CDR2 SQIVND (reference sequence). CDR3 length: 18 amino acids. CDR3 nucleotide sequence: TGTGCCAGTAGTATGGCCCCGTCTGGGCCCGGAGGCGCAGATACGCAGTATTTT. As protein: CASSMAPSGPGGADTQYF.

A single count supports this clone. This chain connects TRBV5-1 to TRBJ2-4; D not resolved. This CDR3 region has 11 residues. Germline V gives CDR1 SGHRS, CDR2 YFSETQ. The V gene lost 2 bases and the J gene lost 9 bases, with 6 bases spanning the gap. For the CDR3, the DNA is TGCGCCAGCAGCTTTTTCGGCATTCAGTACTTC. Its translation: CASSFFGIQYF.

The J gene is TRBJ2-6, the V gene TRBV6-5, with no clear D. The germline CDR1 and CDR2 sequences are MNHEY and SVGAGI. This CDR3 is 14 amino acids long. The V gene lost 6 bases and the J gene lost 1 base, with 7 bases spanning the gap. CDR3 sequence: CASSDLSGANVLTF. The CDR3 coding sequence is TGTGCCAGCAGCGACTTGTCTGGGGCCAACGTCCTGACTTTC.

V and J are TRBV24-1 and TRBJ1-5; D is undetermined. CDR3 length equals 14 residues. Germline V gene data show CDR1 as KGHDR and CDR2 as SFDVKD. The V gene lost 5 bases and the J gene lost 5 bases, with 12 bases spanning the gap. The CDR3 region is CATSGPSYDQPQHF. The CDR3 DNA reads TGTGCCACCAGTGGGCCTTCTTATGATCAGCCCCAGCATTTT.

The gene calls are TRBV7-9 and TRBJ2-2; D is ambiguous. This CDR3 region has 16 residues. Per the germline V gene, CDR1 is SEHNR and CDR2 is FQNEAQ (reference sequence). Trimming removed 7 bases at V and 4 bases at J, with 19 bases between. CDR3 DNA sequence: TGTGCCAGCATCCCGGTGGTAGTAGGAGTCACCGGGGAGCTGTTTTTT. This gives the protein CASIPVVVGVTGELFF.

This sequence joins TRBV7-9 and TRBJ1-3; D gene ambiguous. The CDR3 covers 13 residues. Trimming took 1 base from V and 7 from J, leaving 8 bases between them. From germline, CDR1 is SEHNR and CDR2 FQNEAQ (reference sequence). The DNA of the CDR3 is TGTGCCAGCAGCTTAGTAGCGAGGAACACCATATATTTT. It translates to CASSLVARNTIYF.

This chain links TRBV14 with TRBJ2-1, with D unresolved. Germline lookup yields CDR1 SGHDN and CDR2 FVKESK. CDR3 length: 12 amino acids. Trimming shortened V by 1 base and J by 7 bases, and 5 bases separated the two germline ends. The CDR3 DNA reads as TGTGCCAGCAGCCAAGTTTCGAATGAGCAGTTCTTC. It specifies CASSQVSNEQFF.

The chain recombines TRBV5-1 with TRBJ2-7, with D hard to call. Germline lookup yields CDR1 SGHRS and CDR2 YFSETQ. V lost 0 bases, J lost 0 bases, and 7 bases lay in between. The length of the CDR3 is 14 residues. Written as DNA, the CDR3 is TGCGCCAGCAGCTTGGTCGTCAGCTCCTACGAGCAGTACTTC. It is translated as CASSLVVSSYEQYF.

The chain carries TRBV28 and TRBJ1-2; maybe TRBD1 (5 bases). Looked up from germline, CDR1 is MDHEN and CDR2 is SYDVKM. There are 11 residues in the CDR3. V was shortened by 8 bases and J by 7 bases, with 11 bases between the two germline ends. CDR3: CASGRQGGYTF. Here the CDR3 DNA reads TGTGCCAGCGGACGTCAGGGTGGCTACACCTTC.

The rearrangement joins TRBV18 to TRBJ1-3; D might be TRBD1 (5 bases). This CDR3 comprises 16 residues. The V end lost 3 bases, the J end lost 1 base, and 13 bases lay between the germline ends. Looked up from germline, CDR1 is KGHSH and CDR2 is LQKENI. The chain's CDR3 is CASSPSVTGSGNTIYF. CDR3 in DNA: TGTGCCAGCTCACCTTCGGTTACAGGTTCTGGAAACACCATATATTTT.

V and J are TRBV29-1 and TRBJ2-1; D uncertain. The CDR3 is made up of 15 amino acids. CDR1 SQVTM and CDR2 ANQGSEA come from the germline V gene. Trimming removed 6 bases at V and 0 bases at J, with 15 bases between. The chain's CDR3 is CSVQETANSYNEQFF. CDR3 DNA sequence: TGCAGCGTCCAAGAAACAGCTAACTCCTACAATGAGCAGTTCTTC.

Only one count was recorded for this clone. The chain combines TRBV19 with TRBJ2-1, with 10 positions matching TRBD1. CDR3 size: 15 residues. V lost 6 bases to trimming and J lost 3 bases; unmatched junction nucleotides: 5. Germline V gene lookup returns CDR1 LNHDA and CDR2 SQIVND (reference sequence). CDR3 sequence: CASSDGTGVYNEQFF. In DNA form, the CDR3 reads TGTGCCAGTAGCGACGGGACAGGGGTCTACAATGAGCAGTTCTTC.

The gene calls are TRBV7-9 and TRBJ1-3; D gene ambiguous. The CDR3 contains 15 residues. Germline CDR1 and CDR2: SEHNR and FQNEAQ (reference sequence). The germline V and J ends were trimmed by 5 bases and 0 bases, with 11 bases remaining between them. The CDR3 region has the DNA TGTGCCAGCAGCCCCAGCGGGTACTCTGGAAACACCATATATTTT. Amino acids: CASSPSGYSGNTIYF.

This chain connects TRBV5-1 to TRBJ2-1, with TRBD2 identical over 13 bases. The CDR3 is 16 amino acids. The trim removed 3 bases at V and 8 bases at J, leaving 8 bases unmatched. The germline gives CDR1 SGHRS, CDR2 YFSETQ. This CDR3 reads CASSSGLAGFSHEQFF. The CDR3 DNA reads TGCGCCAGCAGCTCGGGACTAGCGGGATTTTCGCATGAGCAGTTCTTC.

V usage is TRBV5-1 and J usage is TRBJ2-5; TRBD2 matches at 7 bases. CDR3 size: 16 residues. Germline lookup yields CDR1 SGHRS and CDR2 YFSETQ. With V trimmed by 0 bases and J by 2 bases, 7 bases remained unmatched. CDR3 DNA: TGCGCCAGCAGCTTGGAGGGCGGGAGACTACAAGAGACCCAGTACTTC. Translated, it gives CASSLEGGRLQETQYF.

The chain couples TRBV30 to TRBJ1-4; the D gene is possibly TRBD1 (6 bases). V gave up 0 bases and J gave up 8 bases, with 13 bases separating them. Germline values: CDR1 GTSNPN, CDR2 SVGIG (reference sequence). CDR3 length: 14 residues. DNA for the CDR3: TGTGCCTGGAGTGTACAGGGAGGGAAAGAAAAACTGTTTTTT. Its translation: CAWSVQGGKEKLFF.

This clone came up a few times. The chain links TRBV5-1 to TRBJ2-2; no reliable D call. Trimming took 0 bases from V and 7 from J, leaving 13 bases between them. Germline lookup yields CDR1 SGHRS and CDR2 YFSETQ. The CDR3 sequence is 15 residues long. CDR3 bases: TGCGCCAGCAGCTTGGCGGTGGTCGGCGGCGGGGAGCTGTTTTTT. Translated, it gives CASSLAVVGGGELFF.

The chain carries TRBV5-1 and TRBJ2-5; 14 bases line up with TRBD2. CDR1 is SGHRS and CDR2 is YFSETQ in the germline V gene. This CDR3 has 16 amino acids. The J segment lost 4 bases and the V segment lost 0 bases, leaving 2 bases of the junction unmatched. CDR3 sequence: CASSLGLAGGRETQYF. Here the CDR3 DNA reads TGCGCCAGCAGCTTGGGACTAGCGGGAGGGCGAGAGACCCAGTACTTC.

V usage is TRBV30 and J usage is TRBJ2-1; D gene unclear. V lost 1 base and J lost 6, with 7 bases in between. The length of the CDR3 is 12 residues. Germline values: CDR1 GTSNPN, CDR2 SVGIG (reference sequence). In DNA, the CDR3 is TGTGCCTGGAGTGATCTCGGCAATGAGCAGTTCTTC. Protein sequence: CAWSDLGNEQFF. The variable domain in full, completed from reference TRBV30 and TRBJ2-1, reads SQTIHQWPATLVQPVGSPLSLECTVEGTSNPNLYWYRQAAGRGLQLLFYSVGIGQISSEVPQNLSASRPQDRQFILSSKKLLLSDSGFYLCAWSDLGNEQFFGPGTRLTVL.

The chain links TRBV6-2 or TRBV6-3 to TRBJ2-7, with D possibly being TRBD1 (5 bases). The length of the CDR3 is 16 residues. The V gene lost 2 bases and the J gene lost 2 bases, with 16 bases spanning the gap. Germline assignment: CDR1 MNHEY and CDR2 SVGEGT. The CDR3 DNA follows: TGTGCCAGCAGTTACCACCAACTGGGGCTCCCCTACGAGCAGTACGTC. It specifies CASSYHQLGLPYEQYV.

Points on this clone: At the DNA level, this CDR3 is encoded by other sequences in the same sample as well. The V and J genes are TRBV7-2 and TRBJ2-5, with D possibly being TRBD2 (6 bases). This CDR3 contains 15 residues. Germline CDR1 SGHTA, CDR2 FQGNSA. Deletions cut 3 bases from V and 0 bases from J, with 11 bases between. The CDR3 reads CASSFSGLYQETQYF. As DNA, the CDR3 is TGTGCCAGCAGCTTTAGCGGATTGTACCAAGAGACCCAGTACTTC.

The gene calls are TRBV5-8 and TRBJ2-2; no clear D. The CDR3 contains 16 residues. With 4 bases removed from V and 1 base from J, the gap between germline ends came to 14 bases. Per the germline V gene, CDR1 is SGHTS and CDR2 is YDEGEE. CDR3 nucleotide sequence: TGTGCCAGCAGCGCGGCCGCATTCAAGAACACCGGGGAGCTGTTTTTT. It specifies CASSAAAFKNTGELFF. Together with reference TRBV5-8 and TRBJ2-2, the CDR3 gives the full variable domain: EAGVTQSPTHLIKTRGQQATLRCSPISGHTSVYWYQQALGLGLQFLLWYDEGEERNRGNFPPRFSGRQFPNYSSELNVNALELEDSALYLCASSAAAFKNTGELFFGEGSRLTVL.

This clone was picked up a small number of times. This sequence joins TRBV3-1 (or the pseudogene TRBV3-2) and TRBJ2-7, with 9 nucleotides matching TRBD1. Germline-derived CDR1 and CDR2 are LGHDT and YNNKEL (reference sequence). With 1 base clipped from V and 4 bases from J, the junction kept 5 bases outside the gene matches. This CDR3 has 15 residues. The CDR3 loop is CASSQGGQGYYEQYV. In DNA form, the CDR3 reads TGTGCCAGCAGCCAAGGGGGACAGGGTTATTACGAGCAGTACGTC.

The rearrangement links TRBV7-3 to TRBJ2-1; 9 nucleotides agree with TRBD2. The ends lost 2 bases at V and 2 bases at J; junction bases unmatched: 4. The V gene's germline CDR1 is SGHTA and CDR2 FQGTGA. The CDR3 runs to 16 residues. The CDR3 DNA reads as TGTGCCAGCAGCTTAGGGTTAGCGGGAGCCTACAATGAGCAGTTCTTC. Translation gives CASSLGLAGAYNEQFF.

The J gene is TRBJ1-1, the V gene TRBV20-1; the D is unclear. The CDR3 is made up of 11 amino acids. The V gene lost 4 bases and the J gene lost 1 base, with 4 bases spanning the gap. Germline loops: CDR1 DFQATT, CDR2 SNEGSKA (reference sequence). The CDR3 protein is CSATGNTEAFF. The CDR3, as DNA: TGCAGTGCTACAGGGAACACTGAAGCTTTCTTT.